These 23 T cell receptor beta chains came from one sample sequenced in a study of cytomegalovirus exposure and HLA in healthy donors. The PCR ran on 60 Vbeta and 13 Jbeta primers. Data came from immunoSEQ multiplex PCR; TCRdb stores just in-frame clones and leaves some out. The sample records roughly 190,000 clones, over 70% being singletons. Sequencing used PBMCs. The receptors come from a woman aged 25 to 39 in good health and CMV-seropositive.

The gene calls are TRBV2 and TRBJ2-1; 8 bases are a match to TRBD2. This CDR3 region has 18 residues. CDR1 is SNHLY and CDR2 is FYNNEI in the germline V gene. V lost 4 bases and J lost 2; bases outside the gene matches: 13. Here the CDR3 reads CASSGITSGDSTYNEQFF. The DNA for the CDR3 is TGTGCCAGCAGTGGGATAACTAGCGGAGACTCCACCTACAATGAGCAGTTCTTC. The full variable domain, completed using reference TRBV2 and TRBJ2-1, is EPEVTQTPSHQVTQMGQEVILRCVPISNHLYFYWYRQILGQKVEFLVSFYNNEISEKSEIFDDQFSVERPDGSNFTLKIRSTKLEDSAMYFCASSGITSGDSTYNEQFFGPGTRLTVL.

This clone was seen once. The gene calls are TRBV10-1 and TRBJ1-1; no firm D call. Between the trimmed V and J ends, which lost 6 bases and 7 bases, there was a span of 15 bases. The germline gives CDR1 WNHNN, CDR2 SYGVQD (reference sequence). The CDR3 loop spans 13 amino acids. CDR3 amino acids: CASRSEGRDEAFF. CDR3 nucleotide sequence: TGCGCCAGCAGGTCTGAAGGACGGGATGAAGCTTTCTTT.

The V and J genes are TRBV7-9 and TRBJ1-5, with 11 bases lining up with TRBD1. Per the germline V gene, CDR1 is SEHNR and CDR2 is FQNEAQ (reference sequence). The length of the CDR3 is 16 residues. J was trimmed by 6 bases and V by 1 base; bases with no gene match: 5. DNA for the CDR3: TGTGCCAGCAGCTTAGTTGGGACAGGGGGAACTCAGCCCCAGCATTTT. Translating gives CASSLVGTGGTQPQHF.

The chain has TRBV2 and TRBJ1-5; D remains ambiguous. This CDR3 region has 14 residues. V was clipped by 0 bases and J by 4 bases, with 7 bases between them. Germline loops: CDR1 SNHLY, CDR2 FYNNEI. The CDR3 bases are TGTGCCAGCAGTGAAGCATACGGGAATCAGCCCCAGCATTTT. Its protein is CASSEAYGNQPQHF.

This clone has only one observation. This chain's CDR3 is CASTSAQGNSYEQYF. CDR3 in DNA: TGTGCCAGCACCTCTGCACAGGGAAACTCCTACGAGCAGTACTTC. This chain links TRBV7-8 with TRBJ2-7; a possible D gene is TRBD1 (6 bases). V lost 7 bases and J lost 0, with 16 bases in between. This CDR3 has 15 amino acids. CDR1 and CDR2 (germline): SGHVS, FQNEAQ.

The J gene is TRBJ1-5, the V gene TRBV27, with a possible D match to TRBD1 (6 bases). Trimming removed 3 bases from V and 0 bases from J, with 9 bases in between. Looked up from germline, CDR1 is MNHEY and CDR2 is SMNVEV (reference sequence). The CDR3 runs 15 residues. For the CDR3, the DNA is TGTGCCAGCAGTTTTGCAGGGGATAGCAATCAGCCCCAGCATTTT. Translating it yields CASSFAGDSNQPQHF.

The chain combines TRBV5-1 with TRBJ1-2; 12 bases are shared with TRBD1. V lost 6 bases and J lost 8; bases outside the gene matches: 11. CDR1 SGHRS and CDR2 YFSETQ come from the germline V gene. This CDR3 region has 15 residues. For the CDR3, the DNA is TGCGCCAGCACAACGCCGGGACAGGGGGCGGGGGGCTACACCTTC. Translating gives CASTTPGQGAGGYTF.

The rearrangement joins TRBV6-1 to TRBJ2-7, with D unresolved. Germline V gene sequence: CDR1 MNHNS, CDR2 SASEGT. This CDR3 region has 15 residues. V shed 7 bases and J shed 1 base, with 17 bases lying between them. The CDR3 DNA reads TGTGCCAGCACCCCCGCCCCCTTCAGTTCCTACGAGCAGTACTTC. It is translated as CASTPAPFSSYEQYF.

In this sample, this clone turned up once. V and J are TRBV6-6 and TRBJ1-2; D is perhaps TRBD1 (5 bases). The CDR3 totals 16 residues. Germline V gene data show CDR1 as MNHNY and CDR2 as SVGAGI (reference sequence). Trimming took 6 bases from V and 3 from J, leaving 20 bases between them. Here the CDR3 reads CASSTPGREDYYGYTF. The CDR3 region has the DNA TGTGCCAGCAGCACCCCTGGCAGGGAAGACTACTATGGCTACACCTTC.

The J gene is TRBJ2-2, the V gene TRBV21-1; the table's D call, TRBD2, has no DNA check behind it. TRBV21-1 constitutes a pseudogene. The CDR3 is 20 residues long. CDR3 amino acids: CASSKGEASGSPPNTGELFF. In DNA, the CDR3 is TGTGCCAGCAGCAAGGGGGAGGCTAGCGGGAGCCCCCCGAACACCGGGGAGCTGTTTTTT.

V gene TRBV6-5 combines with J gene TRBJ2-5; 11 bases are shared with TRBD2. From germline, CDR1 is MNHEY and CDR2 SVGAGI. Unmatched junction bases numbered 2, after V lost 2 bases and J lost 3 bases. CDR3 length equals 15 residues. The CDR3 loop is CASSYGLAGKETQYF. For the CDR3, the DNA is TGTGCCAGCAGTTACGGACTAGCGGGTAAAGAGACCCAGTACTTC.

V and J are TRBV25-1 and TRBJ2-7; 8 nucleotides line up with TRBD1. Germline assignment: CDR1 MGHDK and CDR2 SYGVNS. V gave up 3 bases and J gave up 7 bases; unmatched junction bases: 11. CDR3 length: 15 amino acids. CDR3 DNA sequence: TGTGCCAGCAGTGAGTATAAGAGGACAGGGTTAGAGCAGTACTTC. Amino acids: CASSEYKRTGLEQYF.

V usage is TRBV5-1 and J usage is TRBJ2-7; maybe TRBD1 (6 bases). V was shortened by 4 bases and J by 3 bases, with 14 bases between the two germline ends. The V gene's germline CDR1 is SGHRS and CDR2 YFSETQ. The CDR3 covers 14 residues. DNA for the CDR3: TGCGCCAGCAGCCGAATCGCAGGGGACTACGAGCAGTACTTC. It translates to CASSRIAGDYEQYF.

The chain recombines TRBV5-1 with TRBJ2-7; tentative D call: TRBD1 (6 bases). CDR1 and CDR2 (germline): SGHRS, YFSETQ. V lost 1 base to trimming and J lost 2 bases, with 13 bases between them. CDR3 size: 15 residues. The CDR3: CASSLRGGETYEQYF. The CDR3 DNA follows: TGCGCCAGCAGCTTGAGAGGGGGAGAGACCTACGAGCAGTACTTC. Full variable domain (remainder filled in from reference TRBV5-1 and TRBJ2-7): KAGVTQTPRYLIKTRGQQVTLSCSPISGHRSVSWYQQTPGQGLQFLFEYFSETQRNKGNFPGRFSGRQFSNSRSEMNVSTLELGDSALYLCASSLRGGETYEQYFGPGTRLTVT.

CDR3 amino acids: CASSFPGCEQFF. The CDR3, as DNA: TGTGCCAGCAGCTTCCCAGGGTGTGAGCAGTTCTTC. The chain uses TRBV7-2 and TRBJ2-1, with TRBD1 as a possible D gene (5 bases). The CDR3 is made up of 12 amino acids. V was cut by 3 bases and J by 9 bases, with 9 bases left in between. Looked up from germline, CDR1 is SGHTA and CDR2 is FQGNSA.

V gene TRBV11-2 combines with J gene TRBJ2-3, with unresolved D. V was clipped by 5 bases and J by 2 bases, with 14 bases between them. CDR1 is SGHAT, CDR2 FQNNGV, per germline. This CDR3 spans 15 amino acids. The CDR3 is CASSLALAVTDTQYF. Written as DNA, the CDR3 is TGTGCCAGCAGCCTCGCCCTGGCGGTCACAGATACGCAGTATTTT.

V gene TRBV11-2 combines with J gene TRBJ2-7, with 11 positions matching TRBD2. The V gene end was trimmed by 4 bases and the J gene end by 3 bases; junction bases not matched to a gene: 5. In germline, CDR1 is SGHAT, CDR2 FQNNGV. The CDR3 sequence is 15 residues long. The CDR3 loop reads CASSSRTSGRYEQYF. CDR3 sequence (DNA): TGTGCCAGCAGCTCAAGGACTAGCGGGCGCTACGAGCAGTACTTC.

Comment on this clone: A junction boundary mismatches the germline segment, possibly from a read error. The same CDR3 arises from other DNA sequences in this sample as well. The chain has TRBV6-6 and TRBJ2-5, with a weak D call TRBD2 (6 bases). Germline-derived CDR1 and CDR2 are MNHNY and SVGAGI (reference sequence). The CDR3 runs to 12 residues. The CDR3 DNA reads as TGTGCCAGCAGTCCTAGGAGGAGGAGGGTCGACTTC. It translates to CASSPRRRRVDF.

This clone was seen a single time. The rearrangement links TRBV27 to TRBJ2-1; tentative D call: TRBD2 (6 bases). V was clipped by 5 bases and J by 1 base, with 12 bases between them. The CDR3 extends over 15 amino acids. From germline, CDR1 is MNHEY and CDR2 SMNVEV (reference sequence). The CDR3 DNA reads as TGTGCCAGCAGTAGCGGGTCGTTTTCCTACAATGAGCAGTTCTTC. Protein: CASSSGSFSYNEQFF.

This chain connects TRBV6-5 to TRBJ2-7, with TRBD2 as a possible D gene (6 bases). The CDR3 has 12 residues. The germline CDR1 and CDR2 sequences are MNHEY and SVGAGI. The V gene lost 6 bases and the J gene lost 11 bases, with 17 bases spanning the gap. The CDR3 is CASRQGGTVEYF. In DNA form, the CDR3 reads TGTGCCAGCAGGCAGGGCGGGACCGTGGAGTACTTC.

The chain has TRBV27 and TRBJ2-4, with 8 bases that match TRBD1. The CDR3 covers 15 residues. After removal of 4 bases from V and 1 base from J, the junction contained 3 bases not matched to a gene. Germline CDR1 and CDR2: MNHEY and SMNVEV (reference sequence). The CDR3, as DNA: TGTGCCAGCAGTTCAGGGGGCTCCGCCAAAAACATTCAGTACTTC. Amino acids: CASSSGGSAKNIQYF.

The genes are TRBV28 and TRBJ2-3; 8 positions match TRBD2. V lost 3 bases, J lost 9 bases, and 2 bases stayed unmatched. Germline lookup yields CDR1 MDHEN and CDR2 SYDVKM. The CDR3 consists of 12 residues. As DNA, the CDR3 is TGTGCCAGCAGTTTTGCGGGAGGCACGCAGTATTTT. Amino acids: CASSFAGGTQYF.

V is TRBV2 and J is TRBJ2-7, with TRBD2 as a possible D gene (5 bases). Germline V gives CDR1 SNHLY, CDR2 FYNNEI. With 1 base removed from V and 3 bases from J, the gap between germline ends came to 13 bases. The CDR3 length is 15 residues. CDR3 coding DNA: TGTGCCAGCAGTGAAGGGCGGACTCCCGACTACGAGCAGTACTTC. Amino acid sequence: CASSEGRTPDYEQYF.